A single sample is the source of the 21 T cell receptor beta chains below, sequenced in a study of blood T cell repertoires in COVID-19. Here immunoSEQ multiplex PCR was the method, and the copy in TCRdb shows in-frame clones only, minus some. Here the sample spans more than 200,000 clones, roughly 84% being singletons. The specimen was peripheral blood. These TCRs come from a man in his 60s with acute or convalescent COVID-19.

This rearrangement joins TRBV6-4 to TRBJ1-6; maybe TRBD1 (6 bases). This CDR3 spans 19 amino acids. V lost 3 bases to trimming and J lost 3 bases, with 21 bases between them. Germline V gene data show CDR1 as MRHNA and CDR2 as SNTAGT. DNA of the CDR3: TGTGCCAGCAGTGAAACCCGAGCCCGACGACAGGTCTATAATTCACCCCTCCACTTT. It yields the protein CASSETRARRQVYNSPLHF.

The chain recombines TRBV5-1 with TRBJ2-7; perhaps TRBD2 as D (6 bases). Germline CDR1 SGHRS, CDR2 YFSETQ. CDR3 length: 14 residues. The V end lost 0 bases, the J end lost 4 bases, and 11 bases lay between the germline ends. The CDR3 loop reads CASSLGLGVYEQYF. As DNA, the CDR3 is TGCGCCAGCAGCTTGGGACTAGGAGTTTACGAGCAGTACTTC. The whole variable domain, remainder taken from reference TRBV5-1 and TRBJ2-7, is KAGVTQTPRYLIKTRGQQVTLSCSPISGHRSVSWYQQTPGQGLQFLFEYFSETQRNKGNFPGRFSGRQFSNSRSEMNVSTLELGDSALYLCASSLGLGVYEQYFGPGTRLTVT.

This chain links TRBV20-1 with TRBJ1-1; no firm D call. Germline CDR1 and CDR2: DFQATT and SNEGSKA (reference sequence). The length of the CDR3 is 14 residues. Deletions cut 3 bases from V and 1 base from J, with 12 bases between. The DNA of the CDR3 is TGCAGTGCTAGTCCGAGAGAGTGGAACACTGAAGCTTTCTTT. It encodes CSASPREWNTEAFF.

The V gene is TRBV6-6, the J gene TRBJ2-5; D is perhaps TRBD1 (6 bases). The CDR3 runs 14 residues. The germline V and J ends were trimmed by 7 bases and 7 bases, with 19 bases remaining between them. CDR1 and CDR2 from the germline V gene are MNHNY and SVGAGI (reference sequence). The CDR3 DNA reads TGTGCCAGCATCAAGGACAGACGTTCGGGGACCCAGTACTTC. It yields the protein CASIKDRRSGTQYF.

DNA of the CDR3: TGTGCCAGCAGCCTCCGAGGGGGGGCGGGCACCGGGGAGCTGTTTTTT. Encoded protein: CASSLRGGAGTGELFF. The chain uses TRBV3-1 (or the pseudogene TRBV3-2) and TRBJ2-2; a weak D match, TRBD2 (7 bases). The germline V gene encodes CDR1 LGHDT and CDR2 YNNKEL (reference sequence). Between the trimmed V and J ends, which lost 4 bases and 4 bases, there was a span of 16 bases. The CDR3 covers 16 residues.

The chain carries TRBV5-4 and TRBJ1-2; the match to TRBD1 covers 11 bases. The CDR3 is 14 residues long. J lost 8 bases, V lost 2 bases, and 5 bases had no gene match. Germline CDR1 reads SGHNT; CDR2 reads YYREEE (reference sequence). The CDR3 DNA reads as TGTGCCAGCAGCTTTCGGGACAGGGGGAGCGGCTACACCTTC. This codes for CASSFRDRGSGYTF.

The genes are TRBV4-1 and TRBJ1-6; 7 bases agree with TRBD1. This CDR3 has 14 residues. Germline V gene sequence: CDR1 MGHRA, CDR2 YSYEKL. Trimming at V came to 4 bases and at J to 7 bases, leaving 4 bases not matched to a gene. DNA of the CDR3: TGCGCCAGCAGCCTGAGCAGGGGGAATTCACCCCTCCACTTT. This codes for CASSLSRGNSPLHF.

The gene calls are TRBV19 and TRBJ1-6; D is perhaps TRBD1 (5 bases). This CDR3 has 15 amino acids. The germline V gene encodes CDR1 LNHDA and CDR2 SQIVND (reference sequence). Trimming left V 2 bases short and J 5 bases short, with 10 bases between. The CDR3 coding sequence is TGTGCCAGTAGTATATCGTCACAGGATAATTCACCCCTCCACTTT. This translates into CASSISSQDNSPLHF.

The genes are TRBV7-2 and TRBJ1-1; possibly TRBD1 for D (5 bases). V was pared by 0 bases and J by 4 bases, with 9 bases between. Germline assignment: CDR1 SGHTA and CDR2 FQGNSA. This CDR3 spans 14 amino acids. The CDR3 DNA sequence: TGTGCCAGCAGCTTAGCAGGGGCGAGCACTGAAGCTTTCTTT. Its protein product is CASSLAGASTEAFF.

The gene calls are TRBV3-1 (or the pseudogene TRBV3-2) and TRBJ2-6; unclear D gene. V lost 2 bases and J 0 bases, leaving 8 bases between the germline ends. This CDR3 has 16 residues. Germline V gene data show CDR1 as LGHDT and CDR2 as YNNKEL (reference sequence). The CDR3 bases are TGTGCCAGCAGCCAATCACAGTTCTCTGGGGCCAACGTCCTGACTTTC. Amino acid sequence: CASSQSQFSGANVLTF.

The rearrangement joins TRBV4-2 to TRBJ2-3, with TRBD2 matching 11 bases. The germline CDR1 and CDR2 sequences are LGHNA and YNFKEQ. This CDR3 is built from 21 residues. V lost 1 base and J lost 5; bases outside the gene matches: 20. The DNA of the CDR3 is TGTGCCAGCAGCCAAGGATCGGTAGCGGGAGGGCCGGGTTGGATCAGAGATACGCAGTATTTT. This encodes CASSQGSVAGGPGWIRDTQYF.

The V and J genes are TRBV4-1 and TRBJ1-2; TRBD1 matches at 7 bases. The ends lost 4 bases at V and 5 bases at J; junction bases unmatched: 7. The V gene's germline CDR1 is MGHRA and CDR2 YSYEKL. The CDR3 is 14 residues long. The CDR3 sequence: CASSPQGGPYGYTF. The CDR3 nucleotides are TGCGCCAGCAGCCCCCAGGGGGGCCCTTATGGCTACACCTTC.

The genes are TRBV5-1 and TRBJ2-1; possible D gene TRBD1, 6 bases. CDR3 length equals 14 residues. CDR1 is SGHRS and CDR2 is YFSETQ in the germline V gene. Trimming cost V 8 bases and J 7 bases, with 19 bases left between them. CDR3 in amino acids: CASSQTGGSNEQFF. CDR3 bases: TGCGCCAGTTCCCAAACTGGGGGCTCGAATGAGCAGTTCTTC.

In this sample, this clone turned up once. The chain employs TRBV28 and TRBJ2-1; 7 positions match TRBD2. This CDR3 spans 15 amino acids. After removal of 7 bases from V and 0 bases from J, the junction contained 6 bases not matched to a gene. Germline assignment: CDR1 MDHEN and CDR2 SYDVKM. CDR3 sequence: CASTLAGRSYNEQFF. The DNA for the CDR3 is TGTGCCAGCACCTTAGCGGGTCGCTCCTACAATGAGCAGTTCTTC. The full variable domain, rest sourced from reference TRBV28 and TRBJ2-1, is DVKVTQSSRYLVKRTGEKVFLECVQDMDHENMFWYRQDPGLGLRLIYFSYDVKMKEKGDIPEGYSVSREKKERFSLILESASTNQTSMYLCASTLAGRSYNEQFFGPGTRLTVL.

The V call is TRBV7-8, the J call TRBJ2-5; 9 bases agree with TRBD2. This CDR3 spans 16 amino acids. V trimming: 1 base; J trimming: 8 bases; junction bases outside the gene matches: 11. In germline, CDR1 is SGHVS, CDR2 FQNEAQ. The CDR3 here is CASSLVGRGSGGTQYF. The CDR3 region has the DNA TGTGCCAGCAGCTTAGTGGGAAGGGGTAGCGGGGGCACCCAGTACTTC.

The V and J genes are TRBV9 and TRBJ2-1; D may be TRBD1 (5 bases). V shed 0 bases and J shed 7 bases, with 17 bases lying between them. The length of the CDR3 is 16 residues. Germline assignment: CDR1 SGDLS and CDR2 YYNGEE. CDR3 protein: CASSVGGGQFGNEQFF. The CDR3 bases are TGTGCCAGCAGCGTAGGCGGCGGACAATTCGGTAATGAGCAGTTCTTC.

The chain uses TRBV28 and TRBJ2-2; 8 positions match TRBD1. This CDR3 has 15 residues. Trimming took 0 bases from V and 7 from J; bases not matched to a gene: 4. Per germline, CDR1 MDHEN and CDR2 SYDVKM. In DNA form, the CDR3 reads TGTGCCAGCAGTTTATGGGCAGGGGGCGGCGGGGAGCTGTTTTTT. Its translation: CASSLWAGGGGELFF.

CDR3 in amino acids: CASSLTGGDNYGYTF. The DNA of the CDR3 is TGTGCCAGCAGCTTGACAGGGGGCGACAACTATGGCTACACCTTC. The V and J genes are TRBV5-6 and TRBJ1-2, with 9 bases identical to TRBD1. This CDR3 region has 15 residues. V shed 1 base and J 2 bases; nucleotides not matched to a gene: 3. CDR1 and CDR2 from the germline V gene are SGHDT and YYEEEE.

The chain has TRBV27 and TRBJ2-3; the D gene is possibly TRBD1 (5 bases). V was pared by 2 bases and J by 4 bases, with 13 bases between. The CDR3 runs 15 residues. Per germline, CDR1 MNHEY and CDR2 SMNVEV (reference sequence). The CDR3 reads CASSLGRVGPDTQYF. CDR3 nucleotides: TGTGCCAGCAGTTTAGGCAGGGTCGGTCCAGATACGCAGTATTTT.

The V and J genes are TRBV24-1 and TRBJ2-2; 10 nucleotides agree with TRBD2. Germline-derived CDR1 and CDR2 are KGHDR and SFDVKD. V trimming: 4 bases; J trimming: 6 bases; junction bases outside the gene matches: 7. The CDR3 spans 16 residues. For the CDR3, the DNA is TGTGCCACCAGTGACCCTGGACTAGCGGTCGCCGGGGAGCTGTTTTTT. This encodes CATSDPGLAVAGELFF.

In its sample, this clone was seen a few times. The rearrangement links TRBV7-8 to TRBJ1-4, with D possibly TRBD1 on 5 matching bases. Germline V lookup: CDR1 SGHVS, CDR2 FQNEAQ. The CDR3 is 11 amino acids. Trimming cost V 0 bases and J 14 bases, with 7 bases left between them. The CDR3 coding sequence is TGTGCCAGCAGCTTAGCTGGGACTCTGTTTTTT. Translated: CASSLAGTLFF.